Below are 26 T cell receptor beta chains sequenced from a single sample in a study of molecular identifiers for immune sequencing clone quantification. TCRdb reprocessed the PCR reads via MiXCR and lists one record per CDR3 protein. The profile shows around 470,000 distinct CDR3 sequences, roughly 26% of them singletons. Sequencing input: naive CD8+ T cells from blood, with Jurkat cell RNA spiked in. Subset given: FACS-sorted CD8+CD4-CCR7+CD45RA+ naive T cells. The receptors here all came from a human donor in good health. Some libraries in this study had Jurkat cell RNA spiked in.

This clonotype has a handful of counts. V and J are TRBV4-3 and TRBJ1-1, with no clear D. In germline, CDR1 is LGHNA, CDR2 YSLEER. Trimming removed 0 bases from V and 0 bases from J, with 5 bases in between. The CDR3 is 14 residues long. CDR3 in DNA: TGCGCCAGCAGCCAAGACGCGATGAACACTGAAGCTTTCTTT. Protein product: CASSQDAMNTEAFF.

The chain uses TRBV19 and TRBJ1-5, with D perhaps matching TRBD1 (5 bases). V was cut by 6 bases and J by 2 bases, with 11 bases left in between. The CDR3 is 14 amino acids. The germline CDR1 and CDR2 sequences are LNHDA and SQIVND (reference sequence). CDR3 DNA sequence: TGTGCCAGTAGCATCATGGGGGGCAATCAGCCCCAGCATTTT. It translates to CASSIMGGNQPQHF.

This clonotype has a count of ten or more. The V call is TRBV4-3, the J call TRBJ2-3; D call uncertain. Per the germline V gene, CDR1 is LGHNA and CDR2 is YSLEER. CDR3 length: 15 amino acids. V was shortened by 0 bases and J by 10 bases, with 17 bases between the two germline ends. The CDR3 spells CASSQDIRSAIPQYF. The CDR3 DNA follows: TGCGCCAGCAGCCAAGATATTCGTTCGGCTATCCCGCAGTATTTT.

About this clonotype itself: A read error may be the cause here, since a much bigger clone is one base away. The rearrangement uses TRBV4-1 and TRBJ2-3, with D unclear. In germline, CDR1 is MGHRA, CDR2 YSYEKL. The CDR3 has 16 residues. V lost 1 base and J 6 bases, leaving 17 bases between the germline ends. In nucleotides, the CDR3 is TGCGCCAGCAGCCAAGTTCGGACGCCCGTTGGTGATACGCAGTATTTT. It specifies CASSQVRTPVGDTQYF.

In its sample, this clonotype was seen many times. The chain has TRBV2 and TRBJ1-4; possible D gene TRBD1, 5 bases. The CDR3 loop spans 17 amino acids. The germline V and J ends were trimmed by 2 bases and 4 bases, with 17 bases remaining between them. Looked up from germline, CDR1 is SNHLY and CDR2 is FYNNEI. CDR3 loop: CASSEWGSRFINEKLFF. CDR3 sequence (DNA): TGTGCCAGCAGTGAATGGGGGTCACGTTTTATTAATGAAAAACTGTTTTTT.

Of note for this clonotype: A much larger clone lies a single base off, so this may be a read error. The chain combines TRBV6-6 with TRBJ2-5; TRBD2 is a possible D gene (5 bases). Germline loops: CDR1 MNHNY, CDR2 SVGAGI (reference sequence). The germline V and J ends were trimmed by 7 bases and 5 bases, with 14 bases remaining between them. CDR3 length: 13 amino acids. The CDR3 DNA follows: TGTGCCAGCATGACTATTACCCTCGAGACCCAGTACTTC. It translates to CASMTITLETQYF.

This clonotype has only a few counts. The chain recombines TRBV20-1 with TRBJ2-3; 11 bases agree with TRBD2. CDR3 length equals 14 residues. Germline-derived CDR1 and CDR2 are DFQATT and SNEGSKA (reference sequence). As DNA, the CDR3 is TGCAGCGTCCCCACTAGCGGGGGTAGATATACGCAGTATTTT. Its protein product is CSVPTSGGRYTQYF.

The V and J genes are TRBV30 and TRBJ1-1, with D perhaps matching TRBD1 (6 bases). The CDR3 has 15 residues. V lost 1 base and J 4 bases, leaving 16 bases between the germline ends. Germline V gene sequence: CDR1 GTSNPN, CDR2 SVGIG (reference sequence). The CDR3 protein is CAWSAPGGLGTEAFF. The CDR3 nucleotides are TGTGCCTGGAGTGCCCCGGGGGGGCTGGGCACTGAAGCTTTCTTT. Using reference TRBV30 and TRBJ1-1 for the parts outside the CDR3, the full variable domain is SQTIHQWPATLVQPVGSPLSLECTVEGTSNPNLYWYRQAAGRGLQLLFYSVGIGQISSEVPQNLSASRPQDRQFILSSKKLLLSDSGFYLCAWSAPGGLGTEAFFGQGTRLTVV.

This clonotype occurred many times. The rearrangement joins TRBV4-1 to TRBJ2-2; D unclear. The CDR3 covers 13 residues. V was trimmed by 2 bases and J by 0 bases, leaving 1 base between them. Germline values: CDR1 MGHRA, CDR2 YSYEKL. The CDR3 loop is CASSQTNTGELFF. The CDR3 region has the DNA TGCGCCAGCAGCCAAACGAACACCGGGGAGCTGTTTTTT.

V gene TRBV20-1 combines with J gene TRBJ2-7; TRBD1 matches 8 bases. This CDR3 is built from 14 residues. Germline V gene sequence: CDR1 DFQATT, CDR2 SNEGSKA (reference sequence). V dropped 5 bases and J dropped 3; count of bases not matched to a gene: 9. The CDR3 sequence: CSAVDREFVYEQYF. CDR3 bases: TGCAGTGCTGTGGACAGGGAGTTCGTCTACGAGCAGTACTTC.

The chain combines TRBV6-6 with TRBJ2-7; a weak D match, TRBD2 (6 bases). The germline V gene has CDR1 MNHNY and CDR2 SVGAGI (reference sequence). Trimming removed 6 bases from V and 6 bases from J, with 18 bases in between. The CDR3 runs to 14 residues. The DNA of the CDR3 is TGTGCCAGCAGCCTTGGTGGGGGGTTGGTCGAGCAGTACTTC. As protein: CASSLGGGLVEQYF.

This clonotype was detected only a few times. V and J are TRBV6-5 and TRBJ2-5; 10 nucleotides align to TRBD1. V shed 0 bases and J 3 bases; nucleotides not matched to a gene: 1. Per germline, CDR1 MNHEY and CDR2 SVGAGI. The length of the CDR3 is 15 residues. CDR3 sequence reads: CASSYSTGGEETQYF. The DNA of the CDR3 is TGTGCCAGCAGTTACTCGACAGGGGGCGAAGAGACCCAGTACTTC.

There are a few counts of this clonotype. The chain carries TRBV10-3 and TRBJ2-7, with D hard to call. Germline loops: CDR1 ENHRY, CDR2 SYGVKD. Trimming cost V 4 bases and J 0 bases, with 7 bases left between them. CDR3 length: 13 amino acids. In nucleotides, the CDR3 is TGTGCCATCAGTGTTGAAAGCTCCTACGAGCAGTACTTC. Its translation: CAISVESSYEQYF.

Only a few counts were recorded for this clonotype. This sequence joins TRBV4-1 and TRBJ2-2; 7 bases map to TRBD1. From germline, CDR1 is MGHRA and CDR2 YSYEKL. The trim removed 5 bases at V and 1 base at J, leaving 4 bases unmatched. The CDR3 loop spans 15 amino acids. CDR3 bases: TGCGCCAGCAGCTCGAACAGGGGGAACACCGGGGAGCTGTTTTTT. It specifies CASSSNRGNTGELFF.

This clonotype is a singleton in its sample. It may be a read error: a sequence one base away is much more abundant. The chain is built from TRBV7-6 and TRBJ1-1; TRBD1 might be the D (6 bases). V gave up 2 bases and J gave up 0 bases, with 10 bases separating them. Germline CDR1 and CDR2: SGHVS and FNYEAQ. This CDR3 contains 15 residues. DNA for the CDR3: TGTGCCAGCAGCTTATCAGGGACATTGAACACTGAAGCTTTCTTT. This encodes CASSLSGTLNTEAFF.

The chain recombines TRBV9 with TRBJ2-2; either TRBD1 or TRBD2 may fit D (6 bases each). Germline CDR1 and CDR2: SGDLS and YYNGEE. Between the trimmed V and J ends, which lost 2 bases and 0 bases, there was a span of 11 bases. The CDR3 length is 16 residues. Written as DNA, the CDR3 is TGTGCCAGCAGCGTGGGGGGCAGTCCGAACACCGGGGAGCTGTTTTTT. Translating it yields CASSVGGSPNTGELFF.

For this clonotype: Lacking the conserved final phenylalanine or tryptophan, this CDR3 likely reflects a read error. The chain couples TRBV20-1 to TRBJ2-7, with TRBD2 matching 11 bases. Germline loops: CDR1 DFQATT, CDR2 SNEGSKA (reference sequence). The V gene end was trimmed by 0 bases and the J gene end by 4 bases; junction bases not matched to a gene: 5. The CDR3 totals 15 residues. The CDR3 loop is CSARDELAGGYEQYL. CDR3 nucleotides: TGCAGTGCTAGAGATGAGCTAGCGGGGGGTTACGAGCAGTACCTC.

This clonotype was seen a few times. The V and J genes are TRBV13 and TRBJ1-4, with D unresolved. This CDR3 has 12 residues. Germline CDR1 PRHDT, CDR2 FYEKMQ (reference sequence). Trimming cost V 6 bases and J 7 bases, with 9 bases left between them. The CDR3 sequence is CASSYNGEKLFF. The CDR3 bases are TGTGCCAGCAGTTACAACGGTGAAAAACTGTTTTTT.

To note about this clonotype: Given a much more abundant clone one base away, this may be a read error. This sequence joins TRBV7-2 and TRBJ2-3, with 13 bases aligning to TRBD2. Germline lookup yields CDR1 SGHTA and CDR2 FQGNSA. The CDR3 loop spans 18 amino acids. CDR3 in DNA: TGTGCCGGCAGATTCTTCCCTCAGGGACTAGCGGGATTAGATACGCAGTATTTT. Translating gives CAGRFFPQGLAGLDTQYF.

The chain carries TRBV4-3 and TRBJ2-3; 7 bases line up with TRBD2. Germline V lookup: CDR1 LGHNA, CDR2 YSLEER. J was trimmed by 2 bases and V by 0 bases; bases with no gene match: 5. The CDR3 length is 16 residues. The CDR3 protein is CASSQEPSGHTDTQYF. In DNA, the CDR3 is TGCGCCAGCAGCCAAGAGCCTAGCGGACACACAGATACGCAGTATTTT.

The V and J genes are TRBV12-3 or TRBV12-4 and TRBJ2-3, with D perhaps being TRBD1 or TRBD2 (5 bases each). V lost 7 bases and J lost 8, with 22 bases in between. This CDR3 spans 15 amino acids. In DNA, the CDR3 is TGTGCCAGCAATTCGGAACAGCTCTGTGGGGGTACGCAGTATTTT. Residues: CASNSEQLCGGTQYF.

In this sample, this clonotype turned up many times. The chain joins TRBV25-1 to TRBJ2-7; D unresolved. Germline V CDR1 and CDR2: MGHDK, SYGVNS. Trimming shortened V by 0 bases and J by 9 bases, and 15 bases separated the two germline ends. The CDR3 is 14 residues long. The CDR3 reads CASSEYRTGRAQYF. The CDR3 DNA is TGTGCCAGCAGTGAATACAGGACCGGTAGGGCGCAGTACTTC.

This clonotype was counted once. A much larger clonotype is one base distant, so this may be a read error. The chain employs TRBV5-1 and TRBJ2-3; the match to TRBD1 covers 8 bases. CDR1 SGHRS and CDR2 YFSETQ come from the germline V gene. The CDR3 consists of 13 residues. CDR3 bases: TGCGCCAGCAGCTTCGCGGGGACAGGTACGCAGTATTTT. This codes for CASSFAGTGTQYF.

Regarding this clonotype: The junction differs from germline at one of its ends, possibly a read error. CDR3 bases: TGTGCCAGCAGTTCCGGGACAGATGAAGAGACCCGGTACTTC. This gives the protein CASSSGTDEETRYF. V and J are TRBV12-3 or TRBV12-4 and TRBJ2-5; 7 positions match TRBD1. The CDR3 contains 14 residues.

This clonotype was recorded many times. The chain links TRBV4-1 to TRBJ2-5, with D unresolved. Germline V gives CDR1 MGHRA, CDR2 YSYEKL. V was cut by 1 base and J by 3 bases, with 6 bases left in between. The length of the CDR3 is 13 residues. CDR3 coding DNA: TGCGCCAGCAGCCAAGTGATGGAAGAGACCCAGTACTTC. This codes for CASSQVMEETQYF.

Notes on this clonotype: Since a much larger clone is just one base distant, this may be a read error. J is TRBJ1-5 and V is TRBV27, with unresolved D. Germline CDR1 reads MNHEY; CDR2 reads SMNVEV (reference sequence). This CDR3 has 13 residues. The CDR3 sequence: CAGSYQSNQPQHF. CDR3 DNA: TGTGCCGGCAGTTATCAATCCAATCAGCCCCAGCATTTT.